This T cell receptor beta chain was recovered during a study of response to subunit inactivated influenza vaccine. TCRdb re-called the RT-PCR reads with MiXCR, one entry per CDR3 protein. The data show about 570,000 distinct CDR3 sequences, 11% seen once. These sequences were also reported in another study, on T cells expressing NK-cell markers. That work adds: The authors generated TCR beta cDNA through 5'RACE template switching with UMIs. In the group of eight sequenced donors, seven were HCMV-seropositive and one was seronegative. The study left the HCMV specificity of expanded NKG2C+ T cell clones unresolved.

The sequencing here drew on PBMCs from blood, taken on the day of vaccination. The receptor was isolated from a man over 45 who received an inactivated influenza vaccine.

Here the CDR3 reads CASRGLAERSYEQYF. In DNA form, the CDR3 reads TGCGCCAGCAGAGGACTAGCGGAACGTTCCTACGAGCAGTACTTC. This chain joins TRBV5-1 and TRBJ2-7; 10 bases are a match to TRBD2. The ends lost 5 bases at V and 1 base at J; junction bases unmatched: 6. Germline V gene data show CDR1 as SGHRS and CDR2 as YFSETQ. The CDR3 extends over 15 amino acids.